What follows is one T cell receptor beta chain and its context. Its antigen is undetermined. TCR beta cDNA libraries included unique molecular identifiers. It was from roughly 1 to 10 million T cells that about 540,000 cDNA molecules came. TCRdb re-called the PCR reads with MiXCR, one entry per CDR3 protein. The sample records 750,000 to 900,000 distinct CDR3 sequences, around 42% being singletons. This sample stems from a study of post-analysis software for immune sequencing data. Study context: Some patients lacked subtype; others had relapsing-remitting, secondary progressive or progressive-relapsing disease. Regarding the study as a whole: A handful of TRBV segments were significantly more frequent in patients than in controls. TRBV5-6, TRBV5-1 and TRBV20-1 were among these segments. The study found significantly lower normalized Chao1 diversity in multiple sclerosis patients than in controls.

Germline lookup yields CDR1 LGHDT and CDR2 YNNKEL (reference sequence). This CDR3 comprises 16 residues. V was pared by 3 bases and J by 5 bases, with 6 bases of the junction left unmatched. This clonotype was sampled from a girl under 18 with multiple sclerosis. The sample taken for sequencing was blood. J is TRBJ2-1 and V is TRBV3-1, with 11 bases lining up with TRBD2. This chain's CDR3 is CASSQTSGTDNNEQFF. The CDR3 nucleotides read TGTGCCAGCAGCCAGACTAGCGGGACCGATAACAATGAGCAGTTCTTC.